The next 20 T cell receptor beta chains were all read from a single sample in a study of coeliac disease. Method: immunoSEQ multiplex PCR; TCRdb's copy keeps in-frame clones and lacks some. The profile covers some 4,000 clones, with about 59% appearing a single time and around 5.7% taken by the ten largest. The specimen sequenced was lymphocytes from the gut lamina propria. The receptors shown here come from a man between 65 and 85 years old without celiac disease.

The chain uses TRBV28 and TRBJ2-6; D perhaps matches TRBD1 (7 bases). Looked up from germline, CDR1 is MDHEN and CDR2 is SYDVKM. Trimming left V 11 bases short and J 2 bases short, with 16 bases between. This CDR3 is 15 amino acids long. CDR3 in amino acids: CASAEGAAGANVLTF. The CDR3 coding sequence is TGTGCCTCCGCGGAGGGGGCGGCTGGGGCCAACGTCCTGACTTTC. Full variable domain (remainder filled in from reference TRBV28 and TRBJ2-6): DVKVTQSSRYLVKRTGEKVFLECVQDMDHENMFWYRQDPGLGLRLIYFSYDVKMKEKGDIPEGYSVSREKKERFSLILESASTNQTSMYLCASAEGAAGANVLTFGAGSRLTVL.

This clone came up a few times. The genes are TRBV11-2 and TRBJ1-5, with D perhaps matching TRBD1 (6 bases). V was trimmed by 4 bases and J by 8 bases, leaving 24 bases between them. The CDR3 extends over 17 amino acids. Germline assignment: CDR1 SGHAT and CDR2 FQNNGV. CDR3: CASSSPWGTGCIEPQHF. The CDR3 region has the DNA TGTGCCAGCAGCTCTCCTTGGGGCACAGGGTGTATTGAGCCCCAGCATTTT.

The chain is built from TRBV14 and TRBJ2-7, with 11 nucleotides matching TRBD2. CDR3 size: 15 residues. V gave up 2 bases and J gave up 4 bases; unmatched junction bases: 4. Germline CDR1 is SGHDN and CDR2 is FVKESK. The CDR3 DNA reads as TGTGCCAGCAGCCAAAATAGCGGGGGGGCGTACGAGCAGTACTTC. Translated: CASSQNSGGAYEQYF.

The CDR3: CASSYSGHEKLFF. CDR3 bases: TGTGCCAGCAGTTACTCAGGACACGAAAAACTGTTTTTT. This rearrangement joins TRBV6-6 to TRBJ1-4; possibly TRBD1 for D (5 bases). Between the trimmed V and J ends, which lost 0 bases and 8 bases, there was a span of 7 bases. The CDR3 sequence is 13 residues long. Germline loops: CDR1 MNHNY, CDR2 SVGAGI (reference sequence).

The V and J genes are TRBV2 and TRBJ2-7, with D maybe TRBD2 (6 bases). CDR1 and CDR2 from the germline V gene are SNHLY and FYNNEI. The CDR3 spans 12 residues. The V end lost 11 bases, the J end lost 3 bases, and 14 bases lay between the germline ends. The chain's CDR3 is CAGGASVYEQYF. The CDR3 nucleotides are TGTGCCGGCGGTGCTAGCGTCTACGAGCAGTACTTC.

The chain couples TRBV4-1 to TRBJ2-3; D remains unclear. This CDR3 has 15 residues. The germline CDR1 and CDR2 sequences are MGHRA and YSYEKL. Trimming removed 3 bases from V and 2 bases from J, with 12 bases in between. CDR3 coding DNA: TGCGCCAGCAGCCACCAACCAGGAACCACAGATACGCAGTATTTT. It specifies CASSHQPGTTDTQYF.

This clone was seen more than once but under ten times. V is TRBV10-3 and J is TRBJ2-2, with a tentative D call TRBD2 (5 bases). The CDR3 has 14 residues. Looked up from germline, CDR1 is ENHRY and CDR2 is SYGVKD. Trimming removed 0 bases at V and 5 bases at J, with 7 bases between. CDR3 residues: CAISESGLTGELFF. The CDR3 bases are TGTGCCATCAGTGAGTCCGGACTTACCGGGGAGCTGTTTTTT.

This clone has a handful of counts. The chain recombines TRBV7-5 with TRBJ2-7; the table's TRBD2 call for D was not verified on the DNA. TRBV7-5 is marked as a pseudogene. This CDR3 spans 15 amino acids. This CDR3 is CARSLGASASYEQYF. As DNA, the CDR3 is TGTGCCAGAAGCTTAGGGGCTAGCGCCTCCTACGAGCAGTACTTC.

This clone was detected once. This chain uses TRBV7-6 with TRBJ1-4; 8 positions agree with TRBD1. V shed 1 base, J shed 7 bases, and the junction held 8 bases outside the gene matches. The V gene's germline CDR1 is SGHVS and CDR2 FNYEAQ. The length of the CDR3 is 16 residues. The CDR3 loop reads CASSLGNRGTVEKLFF. CDR3 nucleotides: TGTGCCAGCAGCTTAGGGAACAGGGGGACAGTTGAAAAACTGTTTTTT. Supplemented by reference TRBV7-6 and TRBJ1-4, the full variable domain reads GAGVSQSPRYKVTKRGQDVALRCDPISGHVSLYWYRQALGQGPEFLTYFNYEAQQDKSGLPNDRFSAERPEGSISTLTIQRTEQRDSAMYRCASSLGNRGTVEKLFFGSGTQLSVL.

The gene calls are TRBV7-2 and TRBJ2-3; 15 bases align to TRBD2. With 4 bases clipped from V and 7 bases from J, the junction kept 3 bases outside the gene matches. CDR3 length: 15 residues. Germline CDR1 reads SGHTA; CDR2 reads FQGNSA. CDR3 DNA sequence: TGTGCCAGCAGCTGGACTAGCGGGGGGGCCAATACGCAGTATTTT. Translating it yields CASSWTSGGANTQYF.

J is TRBJ2-7 and V is TRBV5-6, with 8 bases that match TRBD1. The germline V gene has CDR1 SGHDT and CDR2 YYEEEE. The CDR3 has 18 residues. Trimming cost V 4 bases and J 2 bases; bases outside gene matches: 17. The CDR3 nucleotides are TGTGCCAGCAGCCCGACGGACAGGGCCCTTCGGTTAACCTACGAGCAGTACTTC. Protein sequence: CASSPTDRALRLTYEQYF.

The chain is built from TRBV6-5 and TRBJ1-4; D is perhaps TRBD1 (5 bases). V lost 0 bases to trimming and J lost 8 bases, with 7 bases between them. In germline, CDR1 is MNHEY, CDR2 SVGAGI. The CDR3 has 13 amino acids. The CDR3 sequence is CASSYSGHEKLFF. In DNA, the CDR3 is TGTGCCAGCAGTTACTCAGGACACGAAAAACTGTTTTTT.

On this clone itself: One end of the junction varies from germline; a read error may be responsible. The identical CDR3 is also encoded by other nucleotide sequences in the sample. The CDR3 protein is CASSLVSEETQYF. In nucleotides, the CDR3 is TGCGCCAGCAGCTTGGTCTCCGAAGAGACCCAGTACTTC. V and J are TRBV5-4 and TRBJ2-5; D uncertain. Germline CDR1 is SGHNT and CDR2 is YYREEE (reference sequence). The CDR3 sequence is 13 residues long.

The gene calls are TRBV7-8 and TRBJ1-4; 7 bases agree with TRBD1. Germline V gene lookup returns CDR1 SGHVS and CDR2 FQNEAQ. This CDR3 contains 14 residues. Trimming took 5 bases from V and 2 from J; bases not matched to a gene: 2. The CDR3 protein is CASSKQGTNEKLFF. The CDR3 DNA follows: TGTGCCAGCAGCAAACAGGGGACTAATGAAAAACTGTTTTTT.

The chain combines TRBV6-6 with TRBJ1-2; 7 positions agree with TRBD1. The CDR3 is made up of 14 amino acids. CDR1 is MNHNY and CDR2 is SVGAGI in the germline V gene (reference sequence). J lost 7 bases, V lost 6 bases, and 11 bases had no gene match. This CDR3 reads CASSHDRVSAGYTF. The CDR3 nucleotides read TGTGCCAGCAGCCATGACAGGGTTTCTGCTGGCTACACCTTC.

The gene calls are TRBV7-2 and TRBJ2-1; 9 bases line up with TRBD2. Germline V gene data show CDR1 as SGHTA and CDR2 as FQGNSA. With 5 bases clipped from V and 5 bases from J, the junction kept 7 bases outside the gene matches. The CDR3 is made up of 15 amino acids. CDR3 bases: TGTGCCAGCAGCCGAGCCATAGCGGGGGACAATGAGCAGTTCTTC. Residues: CASSRAIAGDNEQFF.

The rearrangement links TRBV5-4 to TRBJ2-7, with TRBD1 matching over 9 bases. The CDR3 contains 14 residues. Per germline, CDR1 SGHNT and CDR2 YYREEE (reference sequence). V lost 4 bases and J lost 6; bases outside the gene matches: 8. The chain's CDR3 is CASSGRTGDGEQYF. Written as DNA, the CDR3 is TGTGCCAGCAGCGGGAGGACAGGGGACGGCGAGCAGTACTTC.

This clone has just a few counts. The chain carries TRBV28 and TRBJ2-5, with TRBD2 identical over 7 bases. The CDR3 runs 14 residues. CDR1 is MDHEN, CDR2 SYDVKM, per germline. V was pared by 3 bases and J by 3 bases, with 4 bases of the junction left unmatched. In nucleotides, the CDR3 is TGTGCCAGCAGTTTTTTAGGGAGGGAAGAGACCCAGTACTTC. Protein product: CASSFLGREETQYF.

The CDR3 protein is CASSGWGPQETQYF. The DNA of the CDR3 is TGTGCCAGCAGCGGGTGGGGGCCACAAGAGACCCAGTACTTC. This rearrangement joins TRBV7-8 to TRBJ2-5; the D gene is possibly TRBD1 (6 bases). Trimming removed 5 bases from V and 2 bases from J, with 12 bases in between. CDR3 length: 14 amino acids. CDR1 SGHVS and CDR2 FQNEAQ come from the germline V gene. The full variable domain, with the rest looked up from reference TRBV7-8 and TRBJ2-5, is GAGVSQSPRYKVAKRGQDVALRCDPISGHVSLFWYQQALGQGPEFLTYFQNEAQLDKSGLPSDRFFAERPEGSVSTLKIQRTQQEDSAVYLCASSGWGPQETQYFGPGTRLLVL.

The V call is TRBV7-9, the J call TRBJ2-3; TRBD2 matches at 8 bases. The germline V gene has CDR1 SEHNR and CDR2 FQNEAQ (reference sequence). CDR3 length: 16 amino acids. Trimming took 6 bases from V and 1 from J; bases not matched to a gene: 9. The CDR3, as DNA: TGTGCCAGCAGTTCCGGGAGCGGGGGCGGCACAGATACGCAGTATTTT. Its protein is CASSSGSGGGTDTQYF. The full variable domain, in which reference TRBV7-9 and TRBJ2-3 provide the parts outside the CDR3, is DTGVSQNPRHKITKRGQNVTFRCDPISEHNRLYWYRQTLGQGPEFLTYFQNEAQLEKSRLLSDRFSAERPKGSFSTLEIQRTEQGDSAMYLCASSSGSGGGTDTQYFGPGTRLTVL.